This T cell receptor beta chain stems from a study of blood T cell repertoires in COVID-19. About the study: COVID-19 samples collected from the United States, Italy and Spain covered acute and convalescent phases. PBMCs, B-cell-depleted T cells, or T cells provided the cDNA or gDNA that made up the material.

The ends were cut back, 8 bases at V and 6 bases at J, with 15 bases in the middle. The germline CDR1 and CDR2 sequences are ENHRY and SYGVKD. The CDR3 spans 13 residues. Methods used by the authors: Estimation of nucleated cell counts relied on the amplification of reference gene primers. Profiled with immunoSEQ multiplex PCR; TCRdb holds only in-frame clones, not every one. V, J and clone size reflect that table, while D and trimming were determined from the DNA. Of around 140,000 clones in the sample, 87% were seen once. The material sequenced was peripheral blood. V is TRBV10-3 and J is TRBJ2-3; perhaps TRBD2 as D (7 bases). This TCR derives from a man aged 50-59 years who had recovered from COVID-19. The CDR3 sequence: CAIASGQGDTQYF. CDR3 bases: TGTGCCATCGCTAGCGGTCAGGGGGATACGCAGTATTTT.